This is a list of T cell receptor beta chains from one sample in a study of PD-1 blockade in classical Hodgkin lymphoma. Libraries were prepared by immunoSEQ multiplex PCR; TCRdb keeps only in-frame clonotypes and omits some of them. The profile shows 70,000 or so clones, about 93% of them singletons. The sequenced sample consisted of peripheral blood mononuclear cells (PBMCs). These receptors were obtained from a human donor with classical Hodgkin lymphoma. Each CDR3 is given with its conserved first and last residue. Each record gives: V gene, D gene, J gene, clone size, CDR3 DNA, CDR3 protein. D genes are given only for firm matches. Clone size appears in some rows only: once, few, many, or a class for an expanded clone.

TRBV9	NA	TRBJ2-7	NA	TGTGCCAGCAGCGGCGGGAACTCCTACGAGCAGTACTTC	CASSGGNSYEQYF
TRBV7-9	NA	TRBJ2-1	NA	TGTGCCAGCAGCTTTCGGTTCGACAGAGACGGGCAGTTCTTC	CASSFRFDRDGQFF
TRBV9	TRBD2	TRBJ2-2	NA	TGTGCCAGCAGCTTCGGGGGGATCGGGGAGCTGTTTTTT	CASSFGGIGELFF
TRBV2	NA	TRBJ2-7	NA	TGTGCCAGCGGGGGGATTAACAGCTACGAGCAGTACTTC	CASGGINSYEQYF
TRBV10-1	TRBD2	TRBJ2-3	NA	TGCGCCAGCAGTGAGTCCTTTACTAGCGGGGTTATGGGCACAGATACGCAGTATTTT	CASSESFTSGVMGTDTQYF
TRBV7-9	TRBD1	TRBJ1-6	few	TGTGCCAGCAGCTTCGGACAGGGCGCCCTTTCACCCCTCCACTTT	CASSFGQGALSPLHF
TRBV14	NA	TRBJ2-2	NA	TGTGCCAGCAGCCGAAGATCGGGTAACGGGGAGCTGTTTTTT	CASSRRSGNGELFF
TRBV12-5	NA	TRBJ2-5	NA	TGTGCTAGTGGTCCCAGAGAGACCCAGTACTTC	CASGPRETQYF
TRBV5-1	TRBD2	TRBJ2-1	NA	TGCGCCAGCAGCTTGGGAGGGACTAGCGGAAGCAATGAGCAGTTCTTC	CASSLGGTSGSNEQFF
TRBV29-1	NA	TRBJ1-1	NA	TGCAGCGTTGATATGGACTACGAAGCTTTCTTT	CSVDMDYEAFF
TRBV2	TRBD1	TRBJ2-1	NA	TGTGCCAGCAGCTCGGGACAGGCGGAGCAGTTCTTC	CASSSGQAEQFF
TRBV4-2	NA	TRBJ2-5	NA	TGTGCCAGCAGCCAAGATCCGACTGTCCTTGGAGAGACCCAGTACTTC	CASSQDPTVLGETQYF
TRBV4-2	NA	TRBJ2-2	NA	TGTGCCAGCAGCCAAGATGGGGGCGGCCTGAGGACCGGGGAGCTGTTTTTT	CASSQDGGGLRTGELFF
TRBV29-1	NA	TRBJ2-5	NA	TGCAGCGTTTTGAGGAAAGAGACCCAGTACTTC	CSVLRKETQYF
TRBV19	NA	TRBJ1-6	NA	TGTGCCAGTAGTATGGGCGGGAATTCACCCCTCCACTTT	CASSMGGNSPLHF
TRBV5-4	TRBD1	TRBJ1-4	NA	TGTGCCAGCAGCTTGGGGGGACAGGGGAATGAAAAACTGTTTTTT	CASSLGGQGNEKLFF
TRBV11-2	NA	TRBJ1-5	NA	TGTGCCAGCAGCTTCGGGAATCAGCCCCAGCATTTT	CASSFGNQPQHF
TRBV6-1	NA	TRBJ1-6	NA	TGTGCCAGCAGTGTCCAGGGTAGCTCCTATAATTCACCCCTCCACTTT	CASSVQGSSYNSPLHF
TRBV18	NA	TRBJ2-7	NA	TGTGCCAGCTCCCGGACCGATTGGGAGCAGTACTTC	CASSRTDWEQYF
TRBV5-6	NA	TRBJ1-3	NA	TGTGCCAGCAGGCCTAACTCTGGAAACACCATATATTTT	CASRPNSGNTIYF
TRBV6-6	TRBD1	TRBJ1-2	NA	TGTGCCAGCAGCCGGGACAGCTATGGCTACACCTTC	CASSRDSYGYTF
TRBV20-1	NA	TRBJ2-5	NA	TGCAGTGTTGGAGGCGAGACCCAGTACTTC	CSVGGETQYF
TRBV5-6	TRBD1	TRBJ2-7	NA	TGTGCCAGCAGCTATGGGACAGGGCCTTCCTACGAGCAGTACTTC	CASSYGTGPSYEQYF
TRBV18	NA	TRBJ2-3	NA	TGTGCCAGCTCACCGTTGACGGCAGATACGCAGTATTTT	CASSPLTADTQYF
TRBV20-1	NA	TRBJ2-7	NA	TGCAGTGCGAGGATCCCCTACGAGCAGTACTTC	CSARIPYEQYF
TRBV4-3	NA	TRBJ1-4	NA	TGCGCCAGCAGCCCTAAACGAGGCTGGGATGAAAAACTGTTTTTT	CASSPKRGWDEKLFF
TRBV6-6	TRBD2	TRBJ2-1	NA	TGTGCCAGCAGCTCCCTCACTAGCGGGAGCAACAATGAGCAGTTCTTC	CASSSLTSGSNNEQFF
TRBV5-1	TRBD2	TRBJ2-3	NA	TGCGCCAGCAGCTTGGCGGGGGGGATCCCAGGTACGCAGTATTTT	CASSLAGGIPGTQYF
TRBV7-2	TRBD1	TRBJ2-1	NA	TGTGCCAGCAGCCGGGACAGAATTAACAATGAGCAGTTCTTC	CASSRDRINNEQFF
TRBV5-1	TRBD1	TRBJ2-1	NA	TGCGCCAGCAATCCATGGGGACAGGGAATCGACAATGAGCAGTTCTTC	CASNPWGQGIDNEQFF
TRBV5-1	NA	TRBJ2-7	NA	TGCGCCAGCAGCTTGGGTAGGGACTACGAGCAGTACTTC	CASSLGRDYEQYF
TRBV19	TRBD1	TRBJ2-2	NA	TGTGCCAGTAGTATTCACAGGGGGCCGAACACCGGGGAGCTGTTTTTT	CASSIHRGPNTGELFF
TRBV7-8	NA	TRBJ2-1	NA	TGTGCCACCTCGAGCCAGGGACCCTACAATGAGCAGTTCTTC	CATSSQGPYNEQFF
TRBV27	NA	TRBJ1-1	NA	TGTGCCAGCAGTATGGGACCCTCGAACACTGAAGCTTTCTTT	CASSMGPSNTEAFF
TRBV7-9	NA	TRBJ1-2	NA	TGTGCCAGCAGCCCCGGACGGGTCTATGGCTACACCTTC	CASSPGRVYGYTF
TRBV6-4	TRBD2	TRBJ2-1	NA	TGTGCCAGCAGTGAGAGCGGGAGCCACAATGAGCAGTTCTTC	CASSESGSHNEQFF
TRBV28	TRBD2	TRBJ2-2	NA	TGTGCCAGCAGTTACCCGGGACTAGCGGGGGCGCGGAACACCGGGGAGCTGTTTTTT	CASSYPGLAGARNTGELFF
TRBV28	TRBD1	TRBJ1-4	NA	TGTGCCAGCAGTTCGGGACAGGGGCGAGTAAAACTGTTTTTT	CASSSGQGRVKLFF
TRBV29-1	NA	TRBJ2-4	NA	TGCAGCGTTCGGGGTGGGGGGACACCACTAGCCAAAAACATTCAGTACTTC	CSVRGGGTPLAKNIQYF
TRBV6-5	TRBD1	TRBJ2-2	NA	TGTGCCAGCAGTTACCGAGGACAGGGAAGCACCGGGGAGCTGTTTTTT	CASSYRGQGSTGELFF
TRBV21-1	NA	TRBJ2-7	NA	TGTGCCAGCAGCAGAGGGGTGGGCAGCCGTTCCGAGCAGTACTTC	CASSRGVGSRSEQYF
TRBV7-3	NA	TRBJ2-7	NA	TGTGCCAGCAGCTTAATCCTACAGGCCGAGCAGTACTTC	CASSLILQAEQYF
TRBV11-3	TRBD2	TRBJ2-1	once	TGTGCCAGCAGCTTAAGGCTAGCGGTCTACAATGAGCAGTTCTTC	CASSLRLAVYNEQFF
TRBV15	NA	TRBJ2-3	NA	TGTGCCACCAGCAGAGGTGTCAGCACAGATACGCAGTATTTT	CATSRGVSTDTQYF
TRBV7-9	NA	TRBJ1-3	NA	TGTGCCAGCAGCCCTAATATGGTCGGAGGAAACACCATATATTTT	CASSPNMVGGNTIYF
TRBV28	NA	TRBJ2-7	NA	TGTGCCAGCAGGGGCCGGGGTGCAGGGGACTACGAGCAGTACTTC	CASRGRGAGDYEQYF
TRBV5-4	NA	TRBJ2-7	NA	TGTGCCAGCAGCACACCTAACAGCTACGAGCAGTACTTC	CASSTPNSYEQYF
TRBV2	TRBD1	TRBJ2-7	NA	TGTGCCAGCACGGGACAGCAAGGGGACGAGCAGTACTTC	CASTGQQGDEQYF
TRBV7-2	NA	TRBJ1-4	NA	TGTGCCAGCAGCTTAGGGGGCGGCCATGAGCCCAATGAAAAACTGTTTTTT	CASSLGGGHEPNEKLFF
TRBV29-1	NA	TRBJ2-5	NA	TGCAGCGACGGTGGCGGGACAGTCGGGGAGACCCAGTACTTC	CSDGGGTVGETQYF
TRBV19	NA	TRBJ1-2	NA	TGTGCCAGTAGTATGCCCCTACACTATGGCTACACCTTC	CASSMPLHYGYTF
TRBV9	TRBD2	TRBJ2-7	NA	TGTGCCAGCAGCGAGCGGGAGGGGACCTACGAGCAGTACTTC	CASSEREGTYEQYF
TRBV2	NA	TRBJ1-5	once	TGTGCCAGCAGTGAAGATGTCCCGGGGGGTCAGCCCCAGCATTTT	CASSEDVPGGQPQHF
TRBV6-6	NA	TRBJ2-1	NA	TGTGCCAGCAGTTCCCCCGTTGCTAGCTCCTACAATGAGCAGTTCTTC	CASSSPVASSYNEQFF
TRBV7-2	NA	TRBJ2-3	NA	TGTGCCAGCAGCTTCCCCCCCGGAGATACGCAGTATTTT	CASSFPPGDTQYF